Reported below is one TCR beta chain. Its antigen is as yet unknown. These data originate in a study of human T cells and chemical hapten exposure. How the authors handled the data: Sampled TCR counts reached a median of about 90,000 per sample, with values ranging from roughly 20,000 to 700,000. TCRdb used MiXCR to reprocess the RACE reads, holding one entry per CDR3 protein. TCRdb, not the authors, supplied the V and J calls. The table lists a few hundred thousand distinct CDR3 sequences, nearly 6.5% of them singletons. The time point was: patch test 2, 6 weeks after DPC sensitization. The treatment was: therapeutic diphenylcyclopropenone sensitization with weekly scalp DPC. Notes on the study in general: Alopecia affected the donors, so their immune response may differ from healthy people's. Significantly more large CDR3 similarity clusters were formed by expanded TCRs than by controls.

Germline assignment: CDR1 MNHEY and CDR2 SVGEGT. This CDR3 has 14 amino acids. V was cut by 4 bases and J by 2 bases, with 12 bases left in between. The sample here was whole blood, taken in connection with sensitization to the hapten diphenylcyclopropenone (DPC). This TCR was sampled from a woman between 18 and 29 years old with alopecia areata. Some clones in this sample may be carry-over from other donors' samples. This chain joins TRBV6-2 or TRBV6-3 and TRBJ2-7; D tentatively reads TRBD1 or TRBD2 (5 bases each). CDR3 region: CASSWDGIAYEQYF. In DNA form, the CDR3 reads TGTGCCAGCAGTTGGGACGGGATAGCCTACGAGCAGTACTTC.